The sequence of this T cell receptor beta chain was determined in a study of cytomegalovirus exposure and HLA in healthy donors. Overall study: Roughly 180 million T cells yielded 100 million or so unique TCR beta sequences in earlier analysis. The Caucasian-associated ancestry cluster held about 80% of more than 350 genotyped donors.

The CDR3 is 14 residues long. The V end was cut by 8 bases, the J end by 5 bases, with 17 bases between. CDR1 and CDR2 (germline): SGHRS, YFSETQ. The PCR employed 60 Vbeta primers together with 13 Jbeta primers. Clones were read by immunoSEQ multiplex PCR, and TCRdb kept only the in-frame ones, dropping some. Of about 120,000 clones listed, 70% to 80% are singletons. Regarding this clone: Its antigen is unknown.

The study's findings and limits: In a later analysis, compared with equally common non-associated chains, HLA-associated beta chains were more expanded.

The J gene is TRBJ1-5, the V gene TRBV5-1; D possibly corresponds to TRBD1 (6 bases). The receptor comes from a woman aged 40-49 years in good health and CMV-seropositive. The sample consisted of PBMCs. The CDR3 DNA reads TGCGCCAGTTCACAGGGCGCAGCCGATCAGCCCCAGCATTTT. Protein product: CASSQGAADQPQHF.